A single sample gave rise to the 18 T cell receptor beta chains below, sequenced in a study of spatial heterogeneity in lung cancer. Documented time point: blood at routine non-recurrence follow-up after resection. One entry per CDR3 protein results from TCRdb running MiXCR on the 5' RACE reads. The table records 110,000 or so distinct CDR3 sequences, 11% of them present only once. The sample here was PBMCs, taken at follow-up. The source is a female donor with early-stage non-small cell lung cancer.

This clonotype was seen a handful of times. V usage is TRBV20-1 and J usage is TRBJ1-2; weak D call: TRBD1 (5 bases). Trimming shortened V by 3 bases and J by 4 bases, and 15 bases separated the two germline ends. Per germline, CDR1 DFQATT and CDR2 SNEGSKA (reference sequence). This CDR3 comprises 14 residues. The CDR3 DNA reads TGCAGTGCTAGCGAGACAGAACGTGGCTATGGCTACACCTTC. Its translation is CSASETERGYGYTF.

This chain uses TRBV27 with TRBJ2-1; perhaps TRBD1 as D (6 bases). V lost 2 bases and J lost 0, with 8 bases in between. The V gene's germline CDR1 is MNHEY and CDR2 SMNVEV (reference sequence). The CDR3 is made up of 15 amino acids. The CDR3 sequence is CASSLGGHSYNEQFF. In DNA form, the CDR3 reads TGTGCCAGCAGTTTAGGGGGCCACTCCTACAATGAGCAGTTCTTC.

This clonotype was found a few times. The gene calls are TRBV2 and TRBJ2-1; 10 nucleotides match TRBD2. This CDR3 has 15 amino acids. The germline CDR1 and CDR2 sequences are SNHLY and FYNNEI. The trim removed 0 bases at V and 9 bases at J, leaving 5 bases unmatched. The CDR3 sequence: CASSEASGRAAEQFF. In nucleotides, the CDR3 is TGTGCCAGCAGTGAAGCCAGCGGGAGGGCGGCTGAGCAGTTCTTC.

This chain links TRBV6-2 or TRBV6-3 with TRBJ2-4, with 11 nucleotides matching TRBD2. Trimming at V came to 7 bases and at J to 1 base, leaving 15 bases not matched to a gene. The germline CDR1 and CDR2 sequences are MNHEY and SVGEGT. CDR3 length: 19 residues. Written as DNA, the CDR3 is TGTGCCAGCACCCTCCCAGTAGCGGGAGGGCCGGATGCCAAAAACATTCAGTACTTC. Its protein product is CASTLPVAGGPDAKNIQYF.

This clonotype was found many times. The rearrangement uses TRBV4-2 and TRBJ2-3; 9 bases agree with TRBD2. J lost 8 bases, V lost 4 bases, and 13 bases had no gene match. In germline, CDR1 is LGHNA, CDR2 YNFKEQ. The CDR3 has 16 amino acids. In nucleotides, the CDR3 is TGTGCCAGCAGCCTCCGACTAGCGGCCGTGGGGGGTACGCAGTATTTT. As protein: CASSLRLAAVGGTQYF.

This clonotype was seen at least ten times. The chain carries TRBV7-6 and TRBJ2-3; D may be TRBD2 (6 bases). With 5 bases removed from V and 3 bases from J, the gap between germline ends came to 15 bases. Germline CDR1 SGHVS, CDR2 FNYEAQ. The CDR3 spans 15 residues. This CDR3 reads CASSDNGRGTDTQYF. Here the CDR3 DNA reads TGTGCCAGCAGCGATAACGGGAGAGGGACAGATACGCAGTATTTT. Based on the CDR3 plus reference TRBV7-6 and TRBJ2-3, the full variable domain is GAGVSQSPRYKVTKRGQDVALRCDPISGHVSLYWYRQALGQGPEFLTYFNYEAQQDKSGLPNDRFSAERPEGSISTLTIQRTEQRDSAMYRCASSDNGRGTDTQYFGPGTRLTVL.

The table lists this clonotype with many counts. The CDR3 loop is CASSQYNEQFF. CDR3 bases: TGCGCCAGCAGCCAATACAATGAGCAGTTCTTC. The chain is built from TRBV5-1 and TRBJ2-1, with D unresolved. This CDR3 has 11 residues. CDR1 is SGHRS and CDR2 is YFSETQ in the germline V gene. Trimming took 4 bases from V and 4 from J, leaving 3 bases between them.

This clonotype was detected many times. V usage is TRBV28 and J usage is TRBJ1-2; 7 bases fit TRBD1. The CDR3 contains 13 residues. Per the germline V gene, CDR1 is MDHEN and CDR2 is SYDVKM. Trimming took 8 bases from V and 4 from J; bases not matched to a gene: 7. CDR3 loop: CASGTGVVYGYTF. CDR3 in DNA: TGTGCCAGCGGTACAGGGGTTGTCTATGGCTACACCTTC.

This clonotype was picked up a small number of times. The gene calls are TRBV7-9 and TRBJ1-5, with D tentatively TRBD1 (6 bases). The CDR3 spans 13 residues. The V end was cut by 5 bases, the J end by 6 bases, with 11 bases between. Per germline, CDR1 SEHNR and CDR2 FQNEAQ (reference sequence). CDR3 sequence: CASSSGQPQPQHF. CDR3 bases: TGTGCCAGCAGCAGCGGACAGCCTCAGCCCCAGCATTTT.

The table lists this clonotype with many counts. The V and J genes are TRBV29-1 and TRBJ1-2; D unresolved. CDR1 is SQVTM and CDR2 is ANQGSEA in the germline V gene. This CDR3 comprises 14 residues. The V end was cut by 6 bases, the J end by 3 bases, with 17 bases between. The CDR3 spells CSVAINPGDYGYTF. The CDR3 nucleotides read TGCAGCGTCGCCATCAACCCAGGAGACTATGGCTACACCTTC.

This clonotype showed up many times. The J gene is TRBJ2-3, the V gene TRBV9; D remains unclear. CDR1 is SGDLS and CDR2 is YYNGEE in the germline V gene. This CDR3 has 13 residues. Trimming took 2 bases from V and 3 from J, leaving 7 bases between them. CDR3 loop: CASSVFETDTQYF. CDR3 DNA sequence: TGTGCCAGCAGCGTGTTTGAGACAGATACGCAGTATTTT.

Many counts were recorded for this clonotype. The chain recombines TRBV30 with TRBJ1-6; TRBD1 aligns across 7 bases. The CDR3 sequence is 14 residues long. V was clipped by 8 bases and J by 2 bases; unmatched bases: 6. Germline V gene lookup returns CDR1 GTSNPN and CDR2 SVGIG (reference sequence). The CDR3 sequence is CASTGTAYNSPLHF. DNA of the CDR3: TGTGCCAGCACCGGGACAGCCTATAATTCACCCCTCCACTTT.

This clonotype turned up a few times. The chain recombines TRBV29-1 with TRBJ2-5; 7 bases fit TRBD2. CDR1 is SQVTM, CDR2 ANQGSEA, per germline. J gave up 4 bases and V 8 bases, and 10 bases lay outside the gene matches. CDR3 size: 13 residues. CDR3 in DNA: TGCAGCCATACCCGGGGGGTAGGAGAGACCCAGTACTTC. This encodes CSHTRGVGETQYF.

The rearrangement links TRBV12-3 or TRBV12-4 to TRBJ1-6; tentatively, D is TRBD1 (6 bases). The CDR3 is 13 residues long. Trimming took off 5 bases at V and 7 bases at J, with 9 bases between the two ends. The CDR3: CASSLTGNSPLHF. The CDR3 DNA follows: TGTGCCAGCAGTCTTACAGGGAATTCACCCCTCCACTTT.

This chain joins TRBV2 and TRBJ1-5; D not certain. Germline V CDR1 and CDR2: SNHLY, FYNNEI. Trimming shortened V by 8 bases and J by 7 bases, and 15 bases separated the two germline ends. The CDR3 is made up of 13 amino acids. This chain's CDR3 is CASSTTIRQPQHF. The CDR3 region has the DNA TGTGCCAGCTCTACCACAATACGGCAGCCCCAGCATTTT. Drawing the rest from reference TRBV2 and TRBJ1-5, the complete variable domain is EPEVTQTPSHQVTQMGQEVILRCVPISNHLYFYWYRQILGQKVEFLVSFYNNEISEKSEIFDDQFSVERPDGSNFTLKIRSTKLEDSAMYFCASSTTIRQPQHFGDGTRLSIL.

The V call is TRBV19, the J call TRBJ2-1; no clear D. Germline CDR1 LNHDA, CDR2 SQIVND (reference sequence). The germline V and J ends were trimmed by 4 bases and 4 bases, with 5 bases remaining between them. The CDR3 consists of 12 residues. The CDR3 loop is CASSRWYNEQFF. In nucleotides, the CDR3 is TGTGCCAGTAGTAGGTGGTACAATGAGCAGTTCTTC.

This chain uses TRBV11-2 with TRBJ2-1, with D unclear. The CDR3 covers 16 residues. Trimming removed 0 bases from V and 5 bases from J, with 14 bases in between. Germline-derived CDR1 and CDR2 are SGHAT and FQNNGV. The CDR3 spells CASSLEGSWKNNEQFF. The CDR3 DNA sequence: TGTGCCAGCAGCTTAGAGGGTAGCTGGAAGAACAATGAGCAGTTCTTC.

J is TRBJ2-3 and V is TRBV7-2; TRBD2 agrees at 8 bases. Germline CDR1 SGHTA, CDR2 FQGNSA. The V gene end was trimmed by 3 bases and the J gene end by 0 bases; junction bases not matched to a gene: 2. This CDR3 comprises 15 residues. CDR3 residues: CASSLGLGSTDTQYF. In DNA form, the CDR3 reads TGTGCCAGCAGCTTGGGACTAGGAAGCACAGATACGCAGTATTTT.